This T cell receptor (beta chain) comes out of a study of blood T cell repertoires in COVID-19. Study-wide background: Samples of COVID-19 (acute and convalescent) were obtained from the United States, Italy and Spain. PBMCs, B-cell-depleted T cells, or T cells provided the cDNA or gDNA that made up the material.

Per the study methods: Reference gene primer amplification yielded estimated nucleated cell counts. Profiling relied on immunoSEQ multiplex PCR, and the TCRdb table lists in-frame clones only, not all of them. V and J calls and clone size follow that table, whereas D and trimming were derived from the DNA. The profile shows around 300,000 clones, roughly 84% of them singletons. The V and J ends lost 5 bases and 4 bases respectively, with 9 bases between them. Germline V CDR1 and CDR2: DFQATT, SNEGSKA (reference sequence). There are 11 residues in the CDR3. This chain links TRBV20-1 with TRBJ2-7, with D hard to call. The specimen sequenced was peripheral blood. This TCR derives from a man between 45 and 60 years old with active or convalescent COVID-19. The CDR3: CSAPKQYEQYF. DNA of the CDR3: TGCAGTGCTCCCAAGCAATACGAGCAGTACTTC.